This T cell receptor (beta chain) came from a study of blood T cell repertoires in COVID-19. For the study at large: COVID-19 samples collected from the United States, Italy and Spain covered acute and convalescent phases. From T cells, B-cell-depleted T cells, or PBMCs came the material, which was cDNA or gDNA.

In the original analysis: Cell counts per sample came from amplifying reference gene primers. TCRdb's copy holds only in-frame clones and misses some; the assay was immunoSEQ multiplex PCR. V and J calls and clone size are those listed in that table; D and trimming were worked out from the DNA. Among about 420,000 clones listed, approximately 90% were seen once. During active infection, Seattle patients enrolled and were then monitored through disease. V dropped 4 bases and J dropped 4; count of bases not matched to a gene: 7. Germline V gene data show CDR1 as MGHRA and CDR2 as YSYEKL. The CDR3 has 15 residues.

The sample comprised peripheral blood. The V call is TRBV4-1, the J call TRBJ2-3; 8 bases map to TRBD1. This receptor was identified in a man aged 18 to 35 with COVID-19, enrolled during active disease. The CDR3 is CASSRTGGLSDTQYF. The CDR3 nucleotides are TGCGCCAGCAGCCGCACAGGGGGGTTGTCAGATACGCAGTATTTT.